There are many counts of the clone carrying this T cell receptor (beta chain). The record originates from a study of T cells in Graves' hyperthyroidism and ophthalmopathy. The overall study: The blood sample was taken at first diagnosis, before treatment began.

The authors obtained PBMCs from around 10 ml of fresh peripheral blood. TCR beta CDR3 sequences were amplified from RNA transcripts. In the first-round RT-PCR of the TCR CDR3, the HTBI primer set was used. One entry per CDR3 protein, called by TCRdb with MiXCR from the multiplex PCR reads. The profile shows around 600,000 distinct CDR3 sequences, 12% to 15% of them singletons. Input material: blood. The receptor was derived from a woman younger than 30 with Graves' ophthalmopathy.

CDR3 DNA sequence: TGTGCCACCAGTGACGGGCCACTAACCTCCTACGAGCAGTACTTC. It translates to CATSDGPLTSYEQYF. The V and J genes are TRBV24-1 and TRBJ2-7, with D hard to call. V gave up 4 bases and J gave up 0 bases, with 12 bases separating them. The germline CDR1 and CDR2 sequences are KGHDR and SFDVKD. This CDR3 has 15 residues.